Below are 7 T cell receptor beta chains sequenced from a single sample in a study of blood T cell repertoires in COVID-19. Some clones are missing from TCRdb's copy, which holds only in-frame ones; the method was immunoSEQ multiplex PCR. The profile shows just over 350,000 clones, 80% to 90% of them singletons. Sequencing was done on a sample of peripheral blood. The source of these receptors is a woman in her fifties or sixties with COVID-19, enrolled during active disease.

This chain joins TRBV5-1 and TRBJ1-1; tentatively, D is TRBD1 (5 bases). The CDR3 spans 15 residues. Trimming shortened V by 4 bases and J by 5 bases, and 18 bases separated the two germline ends. Germline lookup yields CDR1 SGHRS and CDR2 YFSETQ. The CDR3 reads CASSTTSAGRTEAFF. The CDR3 DNA reads as TGCGCCAGCAGCACTACGTCGGCAGGGAGGACTGAAGCTTTCTTT. The variable domain in full, completed from reference TRBV5-1 and TRBJ1-1, reads KAGVTQTPRYLIKTRGQQVTLSCSPISGHRSVSWYQQTPGQGLQFLFEYFSETQRNKGNFPGRFSGRQFSNSRSEMNVSTLELGDSALYLCASSTTSAGRTEAFFGQGTRLTVV.

The genes are TRBV12-3 or TRBV12-4 and TRBJ2-1; 9 nucleotides align to TRBD1. V lost 5 bases and J lost 14; bases outside the gene matches: 4. The length of the CDR3 is 11 residues. The CDR3 DNA is TGTGCCAGCAGTCTAGGGGACAGGGAGTTCTTC. Its translation: CASSLGDREFF.

This clone was observed a few times. Possible read error: a much larger clone is one base away. This chain uses TRBV6-6 with TRBJ1-5; 9 positions agree with TRBD1. J lost 4 bases, V lost 5 bases, and 0 bases had no gene match. Germline V CDR1 and CDR2: MNHNY, SVGAGI (reference sequence). The CDR3 consists of 13 residues. In DNA, the CDR3 is TGTGCCAGCAGTGGGACAGGGAATCAGCCCCAGCATTTT. It codes for CASSGTGNQPQHF.

The chain has TRBV5-1 and TRBJ2-1, with 9 positions matching TRBD2. CDR1 is SGHRS and CDR2 is YFSETQ in the germline V gene. V lost 0 bases and J lost 7; bases outside the gene matches: 14. CDR3 length: 18 residues. This chain's CDR3 is CASSLDPTGGGAWNEQFF. Written as DNA, the CDR3 is TGCGCCAGCAGCTTGGACCCCACGGGCGGGGGGGCCTGGAATGAGCAGTTCTTC.

The chain couples TRBV12-5 to TRBJ1-3; D is undetermined. This CDR3 contains 17 residues. The V and J ends lost 5 bases and 0 bases respectively, with 17 bases between them. Per germline, CDR1 LGHNT and CDR2 FRNRAP. CDR3 in amino acids: CASGPPFGSRSGNTIYF. Here the CDR3 DNA reads TGTGCTAGTGGTCCCCCGTTCGGTTCCCGCTCTGGAAACACCATATATTTT. Filled out from reference TRBV12-5 and TRBJ1-3, the complete variable domain reads DARVTQTPRHKVTEMGQEVTMRCQPILGHNTVFWYRQTMMQGLELLAYFRNRAPLDDSGMPKDRFSAEMPDATLATLKIQPSEPRDSAVYFCASGPPFGSRSGNTIYFGEGSWLTVV.

This clone was recorded once. The chain couples TRBV7-2 to TRBJ2-1; TRBD2 aligns across 8 bases. The CDR3 has 15 residues. Germline assignment: CDR1 SGHTA and CDR2 FQGNSA. Losses at the gene ends were 2 bases for V and 10 bases for J; bases not matched to a gene: 10. CDR3 region: CASSLSGGPTVEQFF. CDR3 DNA: TGTGCCAGCAGCTTATCGGGGGGGCCCACGGTCGAGCAGTTCTTC. Based on the CDR3 plus reference TRBV7-2 and TRBJ2-1, the full variable domain is GAGVSQSPSNKVTEKGKDVELRCDPISGHTALYWYRQSLGQGLEFLIYFQGNSAPDKSGLPSDRFSAERTGGSVSTLTIQRTQQEDSAVYLCASSLSGGPTVEQFFGPGTRLTVL.

V gene TRBV2 combines with J gene TRBJ2-4, with D possibly being TRBD2 (5 bases). Germline V gene lookup returns CDR1 SNHLY and CDR2 FYNNEI. This CDR3 comprises 17 residues. The V and J ends lost 0 bases and 0 bases respectively, with 12 bases between them. Here the CDR3 DNA reads TGTGCCAGCAGTGAAGCTGGGTCGGACTTAGCCAAAAACATTCAGTACTTC. Translated, it gives CASSEAGSDLAKNIQYF.